This T cell receptor (beta chain) was observed in a study of blood T cell repertoires in COVID-19 (dated by TCRdb to 2018 to 2020). In the study overall: Collaborator samples came from the United States, Italy and Spain and covered acute and convalescent phases of COVID-19. The prospective study material was composed of cDNA or gDNA derived from T cells, B-cell-depleted T cells, or PBMCs. The samples were drawn from two sources: the first 160 participants of the ongoing ImmuneRACE study, and fewer than 1,500 subjects contributed by 6 global collaborators. A freely available public database, intended as a resource for researchers studying the immune response to SARS-CoV-2, is where the repertoires were released. Sample metadata almost always included a de-identified subject ID, COVID-19 status, age in years and sex. The dataset comprised deeply sampled blood TCRbeta repertoires from subjects exposed to, actively infected with, or recovered from COVID-19. HLA class I and class II types, where available, came from metadata supplied by the sample provider rather than from assay-based typing. Study-level results and caveats: The quantity of clinical and demographic metadata differed by source and by participant and was supplied without curation.

On this clone itself: Its cognate antigen has yet to be identified. One base away there is no much larger clone; base qualities are not given.

V is reduced by 0 bases and J by 4 bases, leaving a spacing of 7 bases between them. The CDR3 holds 14 amino acids from the cysteine to the phenylalanine. The entry retains the CDR3 DNA only, 42 bases that are in frame from base 1. The germline V gene (reference sequence) provides CDR1 SGHKS and CDR2 YYEKEE. TCRbeta CDR3 regions were amplified from genomic DNA by means of the immunoSEQ Assay, a bias-controlled multiplex PCR. For the original study's pipeline: Within the assay, amplification of reference gene primers was used to estimate how many nucleated cells each sample contained. To quantify the absolute abundance of each unique TCRbeta CDR3 rearrangement, sequence reads were collapsed and filtered. Productive Simpson clonality was computed per sample as the square root of Simpson's diversity index over productive rearrangements. TCRdb mirrors the immuneACCESS table, restricted to in-frame sequences. Some clones are absent from its copies; in checked studies, under half trace to an unresolved V gene, and the reason for the others is unknown. The DNA was the basis for D and trimming; V, J and clone size are from that table. For this sample there are over 120,000 clones; about 80% appear just once. The ten most abundant clones make up 3.5% of the sample.

Samples from volunteer blood donors who had recovered from COVID-19 were contributed by a second Seattle source. Collaborating institutions collected whole blood in K2EDTA tubes following their own protocols. For TCRbeta analysis, collaborators shipped samples in one of three forms: frozen whole blood, isolated PBMCs, or DNA extracted from either of those sample types. Sequenced input: peripheral blood. This sequence was found in a man between 65 and 85 years old who had recovered from COVID-19. Rearrangement joined TRBV5-5 to TRBJ2-2; a confident D gene designation cannot be given. CDR3 loop: CASSLERFTGELFF. The DNA sequence reads TGTGCCAGCAGCTTGGAGAGATTCACCGGGGAGCTGTTTTTT.